Sequencing of this T cell receptor beta chain was carried out in a study of blood T cell repertoires in COVID-19. Original data processing: Amplification from reference gene primers served as the basis for estimated nucleated cell counts. The repertoire was sequenced with immunoSEQ multiplex PCR; TCRdb's copy has only in-frame clones and lacks some. Clone size and V and J calls were adopted from that table, with D and trimming inferred from the DNA. The data contain approximately 260,000 clones, roughly 80% of them singletons. The germline V and J ends were trimmed by 3 bases and 1 base, with 9 bases remaining between them. The germline V gene encodes CDR1 MGHRA and CDR2 YSYEKL. CDR3 length: 14 residues. This clone has a handful of counts.

The clonotype comes from a woman older than 75 with acute or convalescent COVID-19. The sequencing sample was made of peripheral blood. The genes are TRBV4-1 and TRBJ1-2; D remains unclear. The chain's CDR3 is CASSHLQNNYGYTF. The CDR3, as DNA: TGCGCCAGCAGCCATTTACAGAATAACTATGGCTACACCTTC.